This TCR beta chain was identified during a study of cytomegalovirus exposure and HLA in healthy donors. The germline V gene has CDR1 ENHRY and CDR2 SYGVKD. V lost 0 bases and J lost 1, with 8 bases in between. The CDR3 length is 15 residues. Concerning this clone itself: Its specificity is unknown.

General study findings and limits: Prior analysis indicated that the majority of TCR beta V segments exhibited productivity approximately 87% or approximately 30% of the time. Analysis performed later showed TCR beta chains linked to HLA being more clonally expanded than equally common others.

The PCR used 60 Vbeta and 13 Jbeta primers. TCRdb keeps only in-frame clones here, not all; method: immunoSEQ multiplex PCR. Of 170,000 or so clones in the sample, more than 60% were seen once. The sequenced sample was PBMCs. The chain is built from TRBV10-3 and TRBJ2-3; no reliable D call. The receptor was isolated from a woman aged 30 to 39 in good health and CMV-seronegative. CDR3 bases: TGTGCCATCAGTGAGTCGATCCGGGGCACAGATACGCAGTATTTT. Its protein is CAISESIRGTDTQYF.